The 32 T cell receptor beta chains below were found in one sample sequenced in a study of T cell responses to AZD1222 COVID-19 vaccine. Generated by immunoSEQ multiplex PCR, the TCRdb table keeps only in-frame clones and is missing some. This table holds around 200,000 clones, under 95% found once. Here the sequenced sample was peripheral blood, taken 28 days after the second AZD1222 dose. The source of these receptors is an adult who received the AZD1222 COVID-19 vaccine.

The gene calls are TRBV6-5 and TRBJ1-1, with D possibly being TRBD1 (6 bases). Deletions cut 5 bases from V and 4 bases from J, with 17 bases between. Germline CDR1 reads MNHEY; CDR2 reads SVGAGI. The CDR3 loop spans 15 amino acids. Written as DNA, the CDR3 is TGTGCCAGCAGTCCAACTTCAGGGGTTGGCACTGAAGCTTTCTTT. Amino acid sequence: CASSPTSGVGTEAFF.

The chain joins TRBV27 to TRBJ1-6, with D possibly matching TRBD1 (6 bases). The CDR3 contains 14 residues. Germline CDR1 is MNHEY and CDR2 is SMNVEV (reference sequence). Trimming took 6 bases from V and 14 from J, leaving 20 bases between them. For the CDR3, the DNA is TGTGCCAGCAGGATACGCGGACAGTATGGATCCCTCCACTTT. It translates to CASRIRGQYGSLHF.

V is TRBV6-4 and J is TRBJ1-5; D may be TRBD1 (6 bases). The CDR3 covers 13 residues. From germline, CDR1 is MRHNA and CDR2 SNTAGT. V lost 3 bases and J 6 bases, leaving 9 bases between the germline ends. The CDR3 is CASSEKQGQPQHF. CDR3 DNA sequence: TGTGCCAGCAGTGAAAAACAGGGTCAGCCCCAGCATTTT.

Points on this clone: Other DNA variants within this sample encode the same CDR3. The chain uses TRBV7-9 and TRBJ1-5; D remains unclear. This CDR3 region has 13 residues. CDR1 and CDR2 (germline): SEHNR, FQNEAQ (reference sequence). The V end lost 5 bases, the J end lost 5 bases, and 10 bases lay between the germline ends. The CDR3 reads CASSLGRDQPQHF. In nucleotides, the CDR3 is TGTGCCAGCAGCCTTGGAAGGGATCAGCCCCAGCATTTT.

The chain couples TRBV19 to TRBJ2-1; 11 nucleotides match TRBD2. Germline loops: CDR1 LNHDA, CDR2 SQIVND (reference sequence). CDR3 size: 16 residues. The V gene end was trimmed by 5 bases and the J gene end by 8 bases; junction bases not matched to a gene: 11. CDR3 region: CASSLTTSGTPYEQFF. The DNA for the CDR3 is TGTGCCAGTAGTTTGACGACTAGCGGGACTCCCTATGAGCAGTTCTTC. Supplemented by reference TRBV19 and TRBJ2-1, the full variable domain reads DGGITQSPKYLFRKEGQNVTLSCEQNLNHDAMYWYRQDPGQGLRLIYYSQIVNDFQKGDIAEGYSVSREKKESFPLTVTSAQKNPTAFYLCASSLTTSGTPYEQFFGPGTRLTVL.

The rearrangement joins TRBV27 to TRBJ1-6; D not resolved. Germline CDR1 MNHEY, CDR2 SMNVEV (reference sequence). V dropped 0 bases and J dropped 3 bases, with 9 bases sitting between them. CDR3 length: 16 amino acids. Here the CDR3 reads CASSLSSPHYNSPLHF. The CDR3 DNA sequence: TGTGCCAGCAGTTTATCGTCCCCCCACTATAATTCACCCCTCCACTTT.

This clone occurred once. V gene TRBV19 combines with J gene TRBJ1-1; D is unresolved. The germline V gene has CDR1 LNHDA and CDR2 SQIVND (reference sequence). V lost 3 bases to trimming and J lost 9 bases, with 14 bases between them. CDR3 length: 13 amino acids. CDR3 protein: CASSISGLPKAFF. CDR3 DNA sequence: TGTGCCAGTAGTATTTCTGGCCTACCGAAAGCTTTCTTT.

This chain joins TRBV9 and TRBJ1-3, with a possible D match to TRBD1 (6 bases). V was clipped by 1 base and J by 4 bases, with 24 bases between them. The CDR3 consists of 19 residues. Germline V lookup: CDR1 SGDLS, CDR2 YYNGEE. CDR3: CASSVWDVVGASLGNTIYF. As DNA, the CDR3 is TGTGCCAGCAGCGTATGGGATGTGGTGGGGGCCTCTCTGGGAAACACCATATATTTT. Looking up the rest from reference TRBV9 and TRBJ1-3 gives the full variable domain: DSGVTQTPKHLITATGQRVTLRCSPRSGDLSVYWYQQSLDQGLQFLIQYYNGEERAKGNILERFSAQQFPDLHSELNLSSLELGDSALYFCASSVWDVVGASLGNTIYFGEGSWLTVV.

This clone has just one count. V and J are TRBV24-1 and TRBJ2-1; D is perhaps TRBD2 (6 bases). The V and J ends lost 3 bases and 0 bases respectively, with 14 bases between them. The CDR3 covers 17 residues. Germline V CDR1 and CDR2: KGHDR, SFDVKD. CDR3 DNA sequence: TGTGCCACCAGTGATGCACGAGCGGGCAGCTCCTACAATGAGCAGTTCTTC. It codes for CATSDARAGSSYNEQFF.

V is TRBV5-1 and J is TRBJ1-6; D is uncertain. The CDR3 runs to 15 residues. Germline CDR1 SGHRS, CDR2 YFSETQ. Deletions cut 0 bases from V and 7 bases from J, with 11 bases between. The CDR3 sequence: CASSLERATNSPLHF. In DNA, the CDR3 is TGCGCCAGCAGCTTGGAAAGGGCGACGAATTCACCCCTCCACTTT.

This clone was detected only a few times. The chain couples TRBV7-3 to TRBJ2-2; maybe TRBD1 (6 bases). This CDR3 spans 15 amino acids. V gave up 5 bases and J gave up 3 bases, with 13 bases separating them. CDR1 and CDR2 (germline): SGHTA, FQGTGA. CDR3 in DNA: TGTGCCAGCAGCCTATACGCAGGGGACACCGGGGAGCTGTTTTTT. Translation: CASSLYAGDTGELFF. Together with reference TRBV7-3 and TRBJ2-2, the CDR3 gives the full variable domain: GAGVSQTPSNKVTEKGKYVELRCDPISGHTALYWYRQSLGQGPEFLIYFQGTGAADDSGLPNDRFFAVRPEGSVSTLKIQRTERGDSAVYLCASSLYAGDTGELFFGEGSRLTVL.

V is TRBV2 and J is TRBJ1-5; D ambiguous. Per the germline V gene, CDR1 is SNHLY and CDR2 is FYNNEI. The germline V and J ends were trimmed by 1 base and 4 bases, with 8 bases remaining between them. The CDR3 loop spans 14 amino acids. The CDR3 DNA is TGTGCCAGCAGTGAAGGTTCGAGTAATCAGCCCCAGCATTTT. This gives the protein CASSEGSSNQPQHF.

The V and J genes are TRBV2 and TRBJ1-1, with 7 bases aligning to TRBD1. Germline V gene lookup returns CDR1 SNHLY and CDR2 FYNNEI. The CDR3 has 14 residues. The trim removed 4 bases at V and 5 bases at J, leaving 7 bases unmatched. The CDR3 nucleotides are TGTGCCAGCAGTGTCCAGGGGGTGTGGACTGAAGCTTTCTTT. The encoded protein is CASSVQGVWTEAFF.

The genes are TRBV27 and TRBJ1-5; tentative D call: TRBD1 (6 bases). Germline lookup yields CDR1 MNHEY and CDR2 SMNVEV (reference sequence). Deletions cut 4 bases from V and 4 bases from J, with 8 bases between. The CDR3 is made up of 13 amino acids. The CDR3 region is CASSWTDNQPQHF. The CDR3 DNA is TGTGCCAGCAGTTGGACAGATAATCAGCCCCAGCATTTT.

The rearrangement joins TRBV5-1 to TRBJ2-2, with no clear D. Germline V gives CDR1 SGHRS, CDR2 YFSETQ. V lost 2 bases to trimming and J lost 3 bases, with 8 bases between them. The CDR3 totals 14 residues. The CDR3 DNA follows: TGCGCCAGCAGCTTCAGACACGACACCGGGGAGCTGTTTTTT. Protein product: CASSFRHDTGELFF. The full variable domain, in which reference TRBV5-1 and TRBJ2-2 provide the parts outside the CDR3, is KAGVTQTPRYLIKTRGQQVTLSCSPISGHRSVSWYQQTPGQGLQFLFEYFSETQRNKGNFPGRFSGRQFSNSRSEMNVSTLELGDSALYLCASSFRHDTGELFFGEGSRLTVL.

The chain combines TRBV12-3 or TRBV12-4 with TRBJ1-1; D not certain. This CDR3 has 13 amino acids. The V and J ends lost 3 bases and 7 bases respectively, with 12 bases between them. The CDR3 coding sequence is TGTGCCAGCAGTTTCGCCTCGGGAGTTGAAGCTTTCTTT. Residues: CASSFASGVEAFF.

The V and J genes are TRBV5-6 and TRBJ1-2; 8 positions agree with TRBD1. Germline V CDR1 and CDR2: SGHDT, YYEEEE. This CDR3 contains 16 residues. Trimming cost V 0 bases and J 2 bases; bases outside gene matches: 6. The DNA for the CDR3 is TGTGCCAGCAGCTTGGCCCAGACAGGGGAGAACTATGGCTACACCTTC. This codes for CASSLAQTGENYGYTF. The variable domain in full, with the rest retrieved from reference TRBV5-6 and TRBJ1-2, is DAGVTQSPTHLIKTRGQQVTLRCSPKSGHDTVSWYQQALGQGPQFIFQYYEEEERQRGNFPDRFSGHQFPNYSSELNVNALLLGDSALYLCASSLAQTGENYGYTFGSGTRLTVV.

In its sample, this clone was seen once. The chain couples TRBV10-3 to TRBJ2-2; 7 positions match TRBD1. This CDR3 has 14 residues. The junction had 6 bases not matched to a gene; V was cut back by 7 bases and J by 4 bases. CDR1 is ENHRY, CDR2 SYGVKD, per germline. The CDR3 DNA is TGTGCCATCAAACAGGGACAGCTCACCGGGGAGCTGTTTTTT. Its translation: CAIKQGQLTGELFF.

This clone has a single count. Here the CDR3 reads CASRDVNQPQHF. CDR3 nucleotide sequence: TGTGCCAGCCGGGACGTCAATCAGCCCCAGCATTTT. The V gene is TRBV19, the J gene TRBJ1-5; tentative D call: TRBD1 (5 bases). Germline lookup yields CDR1 LNHDA and CDR2 SQIVND (reference sequence). The CDR3 totals 12 residues. The germline V and J ends were trimmed by 9 bases and 3 bases, with 9 bases remaining between them.

The CDR3 nucleotides are TGTGCCAGCTCACCATCAGCAGGGGGAGGCAATCAGCCCCAGCATTTT. Its protein is CASSPSAGGGNQPQHF. The V and J genes are TRBV18 and TRBJ1-5, with 7 bases identical to TRBD1. Germline CDR1 and CDR2: KGHSH and LQKENI. The CDR3 spans 16 residues. J was trimmed by 2 bases and V by 2 bases; bases with no gene match: 6.

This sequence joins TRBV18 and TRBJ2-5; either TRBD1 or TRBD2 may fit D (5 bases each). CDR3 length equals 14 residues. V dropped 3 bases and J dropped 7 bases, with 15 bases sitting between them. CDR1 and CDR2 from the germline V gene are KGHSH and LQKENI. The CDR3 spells CASSPGTPIGTQYF. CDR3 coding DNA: TGTGCCAGCTCACCCGGGACCCCGATTGGGACCCAGTACTTC.

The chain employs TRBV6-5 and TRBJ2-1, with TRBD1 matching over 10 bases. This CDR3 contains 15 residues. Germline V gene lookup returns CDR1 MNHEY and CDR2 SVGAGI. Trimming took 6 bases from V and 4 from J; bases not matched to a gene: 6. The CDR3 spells CASSADRGLYNEQFF. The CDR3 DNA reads TGTGCCAGCAGCGCAGACAGGGGGCTATACAATGAGCAGTTCTTC.

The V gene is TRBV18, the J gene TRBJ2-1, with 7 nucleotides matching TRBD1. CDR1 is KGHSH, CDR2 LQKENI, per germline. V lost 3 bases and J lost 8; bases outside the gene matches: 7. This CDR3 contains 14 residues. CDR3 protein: CASSPGTGVHEQFF. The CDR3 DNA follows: TGTGCCAGCTCACCCGGCACAGGGGTACATGAGCAGTTCTTC.

The CDR3, as DNA: TGCAGCGTTGTTAGAAACACCGGGGAGCTGTTTTTT. It translates to CSVVRNTGELFF. The chain is built from TRBV29-1 and TRBJ2-2; D is unresolved. This CDR3 is 12 amino acids long. V dropped 4 bases and J dropped 2 bases, with 5 bases sitting between them. The germline V gene has CDR1 SQVTM and CDR2 ANQGSEA.

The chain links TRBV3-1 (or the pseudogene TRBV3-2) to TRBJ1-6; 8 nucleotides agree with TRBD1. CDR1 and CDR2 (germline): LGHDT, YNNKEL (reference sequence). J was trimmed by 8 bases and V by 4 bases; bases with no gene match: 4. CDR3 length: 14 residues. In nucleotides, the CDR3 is TGTGCCAGCAGCCGGGACAGGAGGGATTCACCCCTCCACTTT. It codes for CASSRDRRDSPLHF.

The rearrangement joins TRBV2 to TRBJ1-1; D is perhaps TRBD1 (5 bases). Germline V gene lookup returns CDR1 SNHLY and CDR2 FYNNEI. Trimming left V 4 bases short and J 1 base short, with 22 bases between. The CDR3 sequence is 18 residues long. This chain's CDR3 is CASSGWRDLRPKNTEAFF. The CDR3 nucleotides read TGTGCCAGCAGTGGGTGGAGGGACCTGAGGCCGAAGAACACTGAAGCTTTCTTT.

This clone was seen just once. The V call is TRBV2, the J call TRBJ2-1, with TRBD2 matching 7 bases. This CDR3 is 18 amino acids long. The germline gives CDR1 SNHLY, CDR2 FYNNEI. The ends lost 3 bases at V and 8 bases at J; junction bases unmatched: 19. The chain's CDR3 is CASSDYLLETSSLHEQFF. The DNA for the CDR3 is TGTGCCAGCAGTGATTATCTCCTCGAGACTAGCAGTTTACATGAGCAGTTCTTC.

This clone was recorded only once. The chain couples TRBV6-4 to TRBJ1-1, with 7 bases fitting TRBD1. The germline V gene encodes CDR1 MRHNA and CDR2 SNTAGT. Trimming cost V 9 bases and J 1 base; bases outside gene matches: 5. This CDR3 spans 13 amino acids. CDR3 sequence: CASSGQPNTEAFF. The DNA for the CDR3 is TGTGCCAGTTCGGGACAGCCGAACACTGAAGCTTTCTTT.

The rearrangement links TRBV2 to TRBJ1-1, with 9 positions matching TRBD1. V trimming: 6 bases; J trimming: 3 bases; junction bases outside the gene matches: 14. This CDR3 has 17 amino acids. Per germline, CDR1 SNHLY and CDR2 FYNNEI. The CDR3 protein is CASRIGQGPFKYTEAFF. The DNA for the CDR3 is TGTGCCAGCAGGATCGGACAGGGGCCTTTCAAATACACTGAAGCTTTCTTT.

The CDR3 here is CASSSRARDTQYF. DNA of the CDR3: TGTGCCAGCAGCTCCAGGGCTCGCGATACGCAGTATTTT. The rearrangement links TRBV7-2 to TRBJ2-3; maybe TRBD1 (5 bases). Germline V gene data show CDR1 as SGHTA and CDR2 as FQGNSA. V was pared by 4 bases and J by 6 bases, with 11 bases between. The CDR3 is 13 amino acids. Using reference TRBV7-2 and TRBJ2-3 for the parts outside the CDR3, the full variable domain is GAGVSQSPSNKVTEKGKDVELRCDPISGHTALYWYRQSLGQGLEFLIYFQGNSAPDKSGLPSDRFSAERTGGSVSTLTIQRTQQEDSAVYLCASSSRARDTQYFGPGTRLTVL.

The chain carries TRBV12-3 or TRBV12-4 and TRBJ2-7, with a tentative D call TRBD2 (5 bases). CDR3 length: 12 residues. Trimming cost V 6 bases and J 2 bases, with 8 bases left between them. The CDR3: CASSSSTYEQYF. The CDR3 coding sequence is TGTGCCAGCAGCTCTAGCACCTACGAGCAGTACTTC.

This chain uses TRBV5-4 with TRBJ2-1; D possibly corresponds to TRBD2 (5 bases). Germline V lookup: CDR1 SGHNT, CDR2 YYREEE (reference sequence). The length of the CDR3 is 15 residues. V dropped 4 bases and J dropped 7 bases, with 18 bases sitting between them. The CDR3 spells CASSPEVADANEQFF. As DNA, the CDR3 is TGTGCCAGCAGCCCGGAGGTCGCCGACGCTAATGAGCAGTTCTTC.